These T cell receptor beta chains were read from a single sample in a study of beta chain features in type 1 diabetes. TCRdb keeps only in-frame clones here, not all; method: immunoSEQ multiplex PCR. The sample shows around 15,000 clones, roughly 56% of them seen only once. The sample consisted of stem cell memory CD4+ T cells from blood. Receptors originate from a woman aged 18-35 years in good health. Each CDR3 is given with its conserved first and last residue. Fields, in order: D gene, V gene, J gene, clone size, CDR3 protein, CDR3 DNA. The D gene is left open where the match is weak. Only some rows state a clone size, as once, few, many or a class for expanded clones.

NA,TRBV7-8,TRBJ1-1,few,CASSPTGINTEAFF,TGTGCCAGCAGCCCGACAGGCATCAATACTGAAGCTTTCTTT
TRBD2,TRBV5-1,TRBJ2-3,NA,CASSSTQIASGTTSTDTQYF,TGCGCCAGCAGCTCCACTCAAATTGCTAGCGGTACTACTAGCACAGATACGCAGTATTTT
NA,TRBV4-1,TRBJ2-7,NA,CASSQDGELAVYEQYF,TGTGCCAGCAGCCAAGATGGGGAGTTGGCGGTGTACGAGCAGTACTTC
NA,TRBV4-2,TRBJ1-2,NA,CASSQLQFGYRENYGYTF,TGTGCCAGCAGCCAATTGCAGTTCGGTTACAGGGAAAACTATGGCTACACCTTC
TRBD1,TRBV19,TRBJ1-1,few,CASSIDRGTEAFF,TGTGCCAGTAGTATCGACAGGGGAACTGAAGCTTTCTTT
NA,TRBV7-9,TRBJ2-7,NA,CASSLGLQQTFYEQYF,TGTGCCAGCTCCCTAGGTCTCCAGCAGACCTTTTACGAGCAGTACTTC
NA,TRBV2,TRBJ2-3,NA,CASSPERSYTDTQYF,TGTGCCAGTAGTCCTGAGCGGTCCTACACAGATACGCAGTATTTT
NA,TRBV19,TRBJ2-6,NA,CASISGANVLTF,TGTGCCAGTATATCCGGGGCCAACGTCCTGACTTTC
TRBD1,TRBV14,TRBJ1-1,few,CASSHEDRGIRKTEAFF,TGTGCCAGCAGCCATGAGGACAGGGGGATTAGAAAGACTGAAGCTTTCTTT
TRBD1,TRBV7-7,TRBJ2-5,few,CASSLGTGEETQYF,TGTGCTAGCAGCTTAGGGACAGGGGAAGAGACCCAGTACTTC